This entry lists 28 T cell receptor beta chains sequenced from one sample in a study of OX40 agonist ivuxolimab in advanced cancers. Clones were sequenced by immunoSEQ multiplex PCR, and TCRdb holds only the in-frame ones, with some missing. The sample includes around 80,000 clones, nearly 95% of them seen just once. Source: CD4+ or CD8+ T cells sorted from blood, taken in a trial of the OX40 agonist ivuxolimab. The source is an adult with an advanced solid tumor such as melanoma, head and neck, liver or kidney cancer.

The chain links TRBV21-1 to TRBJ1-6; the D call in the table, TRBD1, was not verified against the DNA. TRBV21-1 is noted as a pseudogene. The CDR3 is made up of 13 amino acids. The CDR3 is CASSKWPYSPLHF. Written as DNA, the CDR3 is TGTGCCAGCAGCAAGTGGCCCTATTCACCCCTCCACTTT.

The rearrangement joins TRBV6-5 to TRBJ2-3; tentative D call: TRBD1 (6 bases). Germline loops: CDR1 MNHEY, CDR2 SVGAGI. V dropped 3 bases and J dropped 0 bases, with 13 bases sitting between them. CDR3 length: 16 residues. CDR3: CASSYLYRASTDTQYF. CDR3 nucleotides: TGTGCCAGCAGTTATTTGTACAGGGCTAGCACAGATACGCAGTATTTT.

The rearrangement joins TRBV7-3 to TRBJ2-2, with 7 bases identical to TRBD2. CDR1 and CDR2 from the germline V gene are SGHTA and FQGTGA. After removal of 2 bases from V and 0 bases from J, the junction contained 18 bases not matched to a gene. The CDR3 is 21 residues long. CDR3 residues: CASSLPNRDYVGDANTGELFF. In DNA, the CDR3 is TGTGCCAGCAGCTTACCGAACCGGGACTATGTCGGGGACGCGAACACCGGGGAGCTGTTTTTT.

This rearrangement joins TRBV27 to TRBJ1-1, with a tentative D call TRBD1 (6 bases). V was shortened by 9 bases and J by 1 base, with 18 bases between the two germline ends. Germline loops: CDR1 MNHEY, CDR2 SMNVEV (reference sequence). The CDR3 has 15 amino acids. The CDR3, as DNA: TGTGCCAGTGGCAGGGAAGGGGGGCAGAACACTGAAGCTTTCTTT. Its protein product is CASGREGGQNTEAFF.

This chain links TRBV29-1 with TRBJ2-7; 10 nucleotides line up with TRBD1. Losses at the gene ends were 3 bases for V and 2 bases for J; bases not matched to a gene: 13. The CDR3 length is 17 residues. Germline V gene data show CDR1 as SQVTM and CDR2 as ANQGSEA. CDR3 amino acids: CSVDGTGDRGAAYEQYF. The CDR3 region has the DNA TGCAGCGTTGATGGGACAGGGGATCGTGGCGCTGCCTACGAGCAGTACTTC.

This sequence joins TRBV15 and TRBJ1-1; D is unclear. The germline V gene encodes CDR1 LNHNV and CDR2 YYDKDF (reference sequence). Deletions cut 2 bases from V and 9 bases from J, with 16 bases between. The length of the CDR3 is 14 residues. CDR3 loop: CATSRLQEIRKAFF. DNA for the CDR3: TGTGCCACCAGCAGACTACAAGAGATCCGGAAAGCTTTCTTT.

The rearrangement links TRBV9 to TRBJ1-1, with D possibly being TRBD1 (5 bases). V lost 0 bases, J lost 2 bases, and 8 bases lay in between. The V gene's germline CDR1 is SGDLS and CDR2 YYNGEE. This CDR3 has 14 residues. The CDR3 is CASSVGRVNTEAFF. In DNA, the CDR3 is TGTGCCAGCAGCGTAGGCAGGGTTAACACTGAAGCTTTCTTT.

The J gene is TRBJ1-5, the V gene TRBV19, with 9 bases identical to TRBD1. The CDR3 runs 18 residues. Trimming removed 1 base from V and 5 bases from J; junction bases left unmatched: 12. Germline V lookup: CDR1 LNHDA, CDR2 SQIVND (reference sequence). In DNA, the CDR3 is TGTGCCAGTAGTATAGGAGGGGACAGGGCCTTTTTCGATCAGCCCCAGCATTTT. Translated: CASSIGGDRAFFDQPQHF.

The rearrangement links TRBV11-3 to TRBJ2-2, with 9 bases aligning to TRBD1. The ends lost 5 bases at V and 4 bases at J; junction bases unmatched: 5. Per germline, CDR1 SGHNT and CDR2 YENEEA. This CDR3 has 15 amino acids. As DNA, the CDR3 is TGTGCCAGCAGCCCGGACAGGGGTTTCACCGGGGAGCTGTTTTTT. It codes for CASSPDRGFTGELFF.

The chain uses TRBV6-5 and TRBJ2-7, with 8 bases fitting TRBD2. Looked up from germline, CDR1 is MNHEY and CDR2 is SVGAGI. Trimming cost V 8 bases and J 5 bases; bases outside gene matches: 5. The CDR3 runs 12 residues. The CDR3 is CASGLAGHEQYF. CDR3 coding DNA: TGTGCCAGCGGTCTAGCGGGCCACGAGCAGTACTTC.

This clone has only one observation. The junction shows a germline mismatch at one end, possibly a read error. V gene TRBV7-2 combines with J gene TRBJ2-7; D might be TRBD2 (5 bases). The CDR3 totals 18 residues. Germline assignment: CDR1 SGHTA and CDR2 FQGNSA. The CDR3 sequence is CASSLGGVGGPVSFEQYF. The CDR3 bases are TGTGCCAGCAGCTTAGGGGGAGTAGGCGGGCCGGTTTCCTTCGAGCAGTACTTC.

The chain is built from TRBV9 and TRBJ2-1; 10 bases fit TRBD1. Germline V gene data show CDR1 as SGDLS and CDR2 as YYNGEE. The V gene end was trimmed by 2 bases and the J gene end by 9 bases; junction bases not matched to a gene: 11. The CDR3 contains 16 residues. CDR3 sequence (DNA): TGTGCCAGCAGCGTGGAAGGGACAGGGGATATGGGTGAGCAGTTCTTC. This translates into CASSVEGTGDMGEQFF. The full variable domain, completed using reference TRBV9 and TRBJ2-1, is DSGVTQTPKHLITATGQRVTLRCSPRSGDLSVYWYQQSLDQGLQFLIQYYNGEERAKGNILERFSAQQFPDLHSELNLSSLELGDSALYFCASSVEGTGDMGEQFFGPGTRLTVL.

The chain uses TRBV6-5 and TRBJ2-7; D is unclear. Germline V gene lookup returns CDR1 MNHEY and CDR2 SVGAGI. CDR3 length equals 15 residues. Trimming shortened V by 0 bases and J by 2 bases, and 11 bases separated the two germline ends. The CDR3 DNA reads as TGTGCCAGCAGTTACTCGCTAGACGGAACCTACGAGCAGTACTTC. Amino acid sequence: CASSYSLDGTYEQYF.

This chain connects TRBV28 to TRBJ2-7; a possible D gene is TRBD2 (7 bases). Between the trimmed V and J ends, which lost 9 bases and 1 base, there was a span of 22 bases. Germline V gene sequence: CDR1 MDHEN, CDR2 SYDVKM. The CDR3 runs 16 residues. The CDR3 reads CARNLGGRDLSYEQYF. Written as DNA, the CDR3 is TGTGCCAGAAACCTAGGGGGGAGGGATCTTTCCTACGAGCAGTACTTC.

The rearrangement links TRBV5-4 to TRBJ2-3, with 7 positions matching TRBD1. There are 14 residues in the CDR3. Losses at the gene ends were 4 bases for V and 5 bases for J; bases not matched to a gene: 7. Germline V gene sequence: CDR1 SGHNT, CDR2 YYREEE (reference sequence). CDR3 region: CASSDGAGGDTQYF. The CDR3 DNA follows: TGTGCCAGCAGCGATGGGGCAGGGGGAGATACGCAGTATTTT.

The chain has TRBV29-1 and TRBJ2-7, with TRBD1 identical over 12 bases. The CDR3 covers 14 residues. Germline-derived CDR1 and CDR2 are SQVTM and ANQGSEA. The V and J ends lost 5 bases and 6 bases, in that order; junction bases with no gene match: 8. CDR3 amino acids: CSVTPGQGAGEQYF. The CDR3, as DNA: TGCAGCGTTACCCCGGGACAGGGGGCTGGCGAGCAGTACTTC.

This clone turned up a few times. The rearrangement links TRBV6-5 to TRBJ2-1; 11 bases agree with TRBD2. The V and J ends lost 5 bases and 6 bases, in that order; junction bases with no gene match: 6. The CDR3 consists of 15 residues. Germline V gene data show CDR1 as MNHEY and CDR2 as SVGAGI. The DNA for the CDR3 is TGTGCCAGCAGTCAGACTAGCGGGGTCGTCAATGAGCAGTTCTTC. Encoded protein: CASSQTSGVVNEQFF.

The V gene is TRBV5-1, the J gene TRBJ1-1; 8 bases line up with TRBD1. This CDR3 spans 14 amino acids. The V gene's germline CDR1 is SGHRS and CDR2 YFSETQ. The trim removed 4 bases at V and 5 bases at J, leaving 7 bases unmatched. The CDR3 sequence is CASSRGQGRTEAFF. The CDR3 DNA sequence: TGCGCCAGCAGCAGAGGACAGGGCCGGACTGAAGCTTTCTTT.

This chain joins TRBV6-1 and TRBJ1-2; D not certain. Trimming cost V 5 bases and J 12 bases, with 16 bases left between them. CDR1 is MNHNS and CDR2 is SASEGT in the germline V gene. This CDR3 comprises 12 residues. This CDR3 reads CASSFGRSRDTF. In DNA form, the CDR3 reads TGTGCCAGCAGTTTCGGACGGAGCCGGGACACCTTC.

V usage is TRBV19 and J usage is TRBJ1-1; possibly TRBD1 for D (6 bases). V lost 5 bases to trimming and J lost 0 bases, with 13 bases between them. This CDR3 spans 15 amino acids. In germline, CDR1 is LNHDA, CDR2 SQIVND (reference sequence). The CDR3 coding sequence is TGTGCCAGTAGTTCCGGACAGACCATGAACACTGAAGCTTTCTTT. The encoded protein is CASSSGQTMNTEAFF.

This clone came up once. In DNA, the CDR3 is TGTGCCAGCAGCTTGGGTAACAGAGGTCGAGAGACCCAGTACTTC. Protein sequence: CASSLGNRGRETQYF. This chain connects TRBV7-9 to TRBJ2-5; unclear D gene. Germline V gives CDR1 SEHNR, CDR2 FQNEAQ (reference sequence). Trimming shortened V by 3 bases and J by 4 bases, and 15 bases separated the two germline ends. The CDR3 spans 15 residues.

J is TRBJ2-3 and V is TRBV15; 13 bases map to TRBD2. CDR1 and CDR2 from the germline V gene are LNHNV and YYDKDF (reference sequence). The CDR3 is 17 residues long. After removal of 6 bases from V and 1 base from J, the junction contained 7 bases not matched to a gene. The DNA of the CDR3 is TGTGCCACCAGAAGGACTAGCGGGAGTCAGGGCACAGATACGCAGTATTTT. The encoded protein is CATRRTSGSQGTDTQYF.

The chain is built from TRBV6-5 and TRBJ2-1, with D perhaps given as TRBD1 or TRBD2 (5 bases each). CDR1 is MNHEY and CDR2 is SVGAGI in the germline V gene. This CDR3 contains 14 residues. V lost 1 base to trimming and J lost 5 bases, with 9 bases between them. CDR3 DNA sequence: TGTGCCAGCAGTTACTTAGGGACGCACAATGAGCAGTTCTTC. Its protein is CASSYLGTHNEQFF.

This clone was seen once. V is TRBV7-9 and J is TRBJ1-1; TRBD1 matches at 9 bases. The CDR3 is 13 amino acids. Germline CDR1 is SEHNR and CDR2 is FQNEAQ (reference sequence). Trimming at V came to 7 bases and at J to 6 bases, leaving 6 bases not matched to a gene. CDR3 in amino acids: CASTDRGRPEAFF. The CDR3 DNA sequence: TGTGCCAGCACCGACAGGGGGAGACCTGAAGCTTTCTTT. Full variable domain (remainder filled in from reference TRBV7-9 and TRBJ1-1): DTGVSQNPRHKITKRGQNVTFRCDPISEHNRLYWYRQTLGQGPEFLTYFQNEAQLEKSRLLSDRFSAERPKGSFSTLEIQRTEQGDSAMYLCASTDRGRPEAFFGQGTRLTVV.

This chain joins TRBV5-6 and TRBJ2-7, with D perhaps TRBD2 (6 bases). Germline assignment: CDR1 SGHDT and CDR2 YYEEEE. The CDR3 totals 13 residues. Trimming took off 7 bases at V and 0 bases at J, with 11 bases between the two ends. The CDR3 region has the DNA TGTGCCAGCGGGGCGGAGGGCTCCTACGAGCAGTACTTC. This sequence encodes CASGAEGSYEQYF. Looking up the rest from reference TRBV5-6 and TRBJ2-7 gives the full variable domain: DAGVTQSPTHLIKTRGQQVTLRCSPKSGHDTVSWYQQALGQGPQFIFQYYEEEERQRGNFPDRFSGHQFPNYSSELNVNALLLGDSALYLCASGAEGSYEQYFGPGTRLTVT.

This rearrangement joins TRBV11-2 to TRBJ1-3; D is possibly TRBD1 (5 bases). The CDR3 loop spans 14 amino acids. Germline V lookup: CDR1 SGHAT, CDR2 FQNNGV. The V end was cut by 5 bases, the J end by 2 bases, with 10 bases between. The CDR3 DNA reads TGTGCCAGCAGCCGGGGGGGAGCTGGAAACACCATATATTTT. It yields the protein CASSRGGAGNTIYF. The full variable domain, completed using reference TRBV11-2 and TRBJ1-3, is EAGVAQSPRYKIIEKRQSVAFWCNPISGHATLYWYQQILGQGPKLLIQFQNNGVVDDSQLPKDRFSAERLKGVDSTLKIQPAKLEDSAVYLCASSRGGAGNTIYFGEGSWLTVV.

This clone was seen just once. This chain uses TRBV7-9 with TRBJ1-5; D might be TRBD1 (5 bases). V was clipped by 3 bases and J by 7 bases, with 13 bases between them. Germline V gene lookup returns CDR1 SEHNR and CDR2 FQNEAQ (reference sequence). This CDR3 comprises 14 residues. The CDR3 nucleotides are TGTGCCAGCAGCTTGGGGAGGGGATTCCAGCCCCAGCATTTT. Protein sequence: CASSLGRGFQPQHF.

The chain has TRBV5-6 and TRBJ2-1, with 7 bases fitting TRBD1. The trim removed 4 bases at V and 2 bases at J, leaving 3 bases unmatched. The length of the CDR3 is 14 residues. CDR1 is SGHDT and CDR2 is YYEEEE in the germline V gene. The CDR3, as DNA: TGTGCCAGCAGCCAGGGGACAGCCTACAATGAGCAGTTCTTC. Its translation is CASSQGTAYNEQFF.